The sequence of this TCR beta chain was determined in a study of blood T cells in healthy people across ages. Next came a second PCR, run for about 6 to 12 cycles, which used a sample-barcoded 5' primer along with a J-beta primer mix. Carrying 12 random nucleotides, a template-switch adaptor labeled each individual cDNA molecule. Each CDR3 protein gets one entry after TCRdb re-called the 5' RACE reads with MiXCR. The sample includes hundreds of thousands of distinct CDR3 sequences, around 25% of them seen just once. V lost 0 bases and J 1 base, leaving 9 bases between the germline ends. The CDR3 runs to 15 residues. Germline lookup yields CDR1 SGHRS and CDR2 YFSETQ. These sequences were also reported in another study, on T cells of mothers and their children. As reported in that work: The study recruited a few healthy Caucasian mothers and their six children as donors.

The sample was blood. The TCR sequence derives from a boy aged 5 to 17 in good health. This chain links TRBV5-1 with TRBJ2-3; a weak D match, TRBD1 (5 bases). The CDR3 region has the DNA TGCGCCAGCAGCTTGGCCGACAGCGGCACAGATACGCAGTATTTT. Its translation is CASSLADSGTDTQYF. Variable domain in full (rest from reference TRBV5-1 and TRBJ2-3): KAGVTQTPRYLIKTRGQQVTLSCSPISGHRSVSWYQQTPGQGLQFLFEYFSETQRNKGNFPGRFSGRQFSNSRSEMNVSTLELGDSALYLCASSLADSGTDTQYFGPGTRLTVL.